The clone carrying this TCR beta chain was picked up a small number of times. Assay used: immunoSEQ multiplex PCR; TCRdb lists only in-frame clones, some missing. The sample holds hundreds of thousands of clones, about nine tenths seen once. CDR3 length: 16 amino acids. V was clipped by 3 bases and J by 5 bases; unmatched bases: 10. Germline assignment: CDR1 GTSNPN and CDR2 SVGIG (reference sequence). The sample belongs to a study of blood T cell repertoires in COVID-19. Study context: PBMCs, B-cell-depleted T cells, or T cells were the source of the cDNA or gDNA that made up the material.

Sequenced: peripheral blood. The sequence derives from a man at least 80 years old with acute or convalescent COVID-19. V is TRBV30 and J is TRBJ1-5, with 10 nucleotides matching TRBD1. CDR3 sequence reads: CAWSGPGTGADQPQHF. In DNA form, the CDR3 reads TGTGCCTGGAGCGGACCCGGGACAGGGGCGGATCAGCCCCAGCATTTT.